The T cell receptor (beta chain) under discussion was sequenced for a study of response to subunit inactivated influenza vaccine. Study results and caveats: The authors offered the suggestion that each seasonal influenza vaccination recruits few new T cells.

This clonotype was recorded a few times. Antigen: not known. V gave up 0 bases and J gave up 2 bases; unmatched junction bases: 5. Looked up from germline, CDR1 is SGHRS and CDR2 is YFSETQ. CDR3 length: 16 residues. Using its own MiXCR run on the RT-PCR reads, TCRdb lists one record per CDR3 protein. The sample has around 530,000 distinct CDR3 sequences, approximately 17% seen once. This material consisted of CD4+ T cells sorted from PBMCs, taken about 24 months after vaccination. The chain couples TRBV5-1 to TRBJ2-1; the match to TRBD2 covers 7 bases. The TCR originated in a man between 50 and 69 years old who received an inactivated influenza vaccine. CDR3 in amino acids: CASSLASGSTYNEQFF. The DNA of the CDR3 is TGCGCCAGCAGCTTGGCTAGCGGAAGCACCTACAATGAGCAGTTCTTC.